The 14 T cell receptor beta chains given below trace back to one sample, sequenced in a study of T-cell memory formation after mild COVID-19. TCRdb reanalysed the 5' RACE reads using MiXCR and keeps one entry per CDR3 protein. The data hold 300,000 to 400,000 distinct CDR3 sequences, with about 15% observed a single time. Sequencing was done on a sample of PBMCs or a T cell subset sorted from them (not recorded which). Receptors were obtained from a man aged 18 to 29 who had mild COVID-19 (a few samples of this study predate the infection). Cell type and time point are not known.

This clonotype occurred a few times. This CDR3 reads CASSLVGGDQGTQYF. CDR3 coding DNA: TGTGCCAGCAGCTTGGTTGGCGGCGACCAGGGGACCCAGTACTTC. V and J are TRBV5-4 and TRBJ2-5; possible D gene TRBD1, 5 bases. Trimming pared 0 bases from V and 7 bases from J, leaving 16 bases between. The CDR3 sequence is 15 residues long. CDR1 SGHNT and CDR2 YYREEE come from the germline V gene (reference sequence). Supplemented by reference TRBV5-4 and TRBJ2-5, the full variable domain reads ETGVTQSPTHLIKTRGQQVTLRCSSQSGHNTVSWYQQALGQGPQFIFQYYREEENGRGNFPPRFSGLQFPNYSSELNVNALELDDSALYLCASSLVGGDQGTQYFGPGTRLLVL.

This clonotype has at least ten counts. The genes are TRBV7-6 and TRBJ1-1, with TRBD1 identical over 8 bases. V lost 5 bases to trimming and J lost 5 bases; unmatched junction nucleotides: 7. The germline gives CDR1 SGHVS, CDR2 FNYEAQ. The CDR3 is 14 amino acids. The CDR3 coding sequence is TGTGCCAGCAGCAACCAGGGGGCGCGAACTGAAGCTTTCTTT. It translates to CASSNQGARTEAFF. The variable domain in full, with the rest retrieved from reference TRBV7-6 and TRBJ1-1, is GAGVSQSPRYKVTKRGQDVALRCDPISGHVSLYWYRQALGQGPEFLTYFNYEAQQDKSGLPNDRFSAERPEGSISTLTIQRTEQRDSAMYRCASSNQGARTEAFFGQGTRLTVV.

V and J are TRBV5-5 and TRBJ2-5; D not certain. The CDR3 is made up of 15 amino acids. The germline CDR1 and CDR2 sequences are SGHKS and YYEKEE (reference sequence). V gave up 1 base and J gave up 5 bases, with 15 bases separating them. CDR3 sequence (DNA): TGTGCCAGCAGCTTGTACGCAGAACGTTGGGAGACCCAGTACTTC. It specifies CASSLYAERWETQYF.

The table lists this clonotype with many counts. The J gene is TRBJ2-2, the V gene TRBV29-1, with 9 bases lining up with TRBD1. The CDR3 runs to 14 residues. In germline, CDR1 is SQVTM, CDR2 ANQGSEA. The junction had 9 bases not matched to a gene; V was cut back by 7 bases and J by 6 bases. The CDR3 DNA sequence: TGCAGCGCTGGGACAGGGAGCCGTGCCGGGGAGCTGTTTTTT. It translates to CSAGTGSRAGELFF.

V gene TRBV7-2 combines with J gene TRBJ2-5; 9 nucleotides align to TRBD2. The CDR3 has 15 residues. Germline V gives CDR1 SGHTA, CDR2 FQGNSA. V gave up 1 base and J gave up 3 bases; unmatched junction bases: 3. CDR3 residues: CASSLVASGEETQYF. The CDR3 DNA is TGTGCCAGCAGCTTAGTGGCTAGCGGGGAAGAGACCCAGTACTTC.

This clonotype was counted a few times. V is TRBV9 and J is TRBJ1-5, with 7 bases identical to TRBD1. V trimming: 7 bases; J trimming: 6 bases; junction bases outside the gene matches: 10. The CDR3 contains 14 residues. Germline-derived CDR1 and CDR2 are SGDLS and YYNGEE. CDR3 in DNA: TGTGCCAGCGGGTCGGGACAGACTGGTCAGCCCCAGCATTTT. Residues: CASGSGQTGQPQHF.

The CDR3 coding sequence is TGTGCCACCTCTCACGGGGGGGCCGGCGGCACCGGGGAGCTGTTTTTT. Protein sequence: CATSHGGAGGTGELFF. V gene TRBV6-2 or TRBV6-3 combines with J gene TRBJ2-2, with TRBD2 identical over 8 bases. Germline values: CDR1 MNHEY, CDR2 SVGEGT. Unmatched junction bases numbered 14, after V lost 10 bases and J lost 4 bases. The CDR3 sequence is 16 residues long.

The CDR3 DNA follows: TGTGCCAGCACCCCCTACACAGGGGGCTCCTACAATGAGCAGTTCTTC. This encodes CASTPYTGGSYNEQFF. The V and J genes are TRBV6-5 and TRBJ2-1; 8 bases align to TRBD1. The germline gives CDR1 MNHEY, CDR2 SVGAGI. V was pared by 7 bases and J by 0 bases, with 8 bases of the junction left unmatched. The CDR3 is 16 residues long.

V usage is TRBV6-5 and J usage is TRBJ1-4, with 9 bases aligning to TRBD1. Germline V CDR1 and CDR2: MNHEY, SVGAGI. The CDR3 is 14 residues long. V trimming: 2 bases; J trimming: 6 bases; junction bases outside the gene matches: 1. CDR3 nucleotides: TGTGCCAGCAGTTACGGGGACAGGGATGAAAAACTGTTTTTT. It codes for CASSYGDRDEKLFF.

The chain is built from TRBV7-2 and TRBJ2-3; TRBD2 might be the D (7 bases). Trimming pared 2 bases from V and 0 bases from J, leaving 21 bases between. The CDR3 contains 19 residues. CDR1 and CDR2 (germline): SGHTA, FQGNSA. CDR3 sequence (DNA): TGTGCCAGCAGCTTAAGGGGGGGACCCCGGCGGAACAGCACAGATACGCAGTATTTT. Its translation is CASSLRGGPRRNSTDTQYF.

This clonotype was counted a few times. The rearrangement links TRBV12-5 to TRBJ2-1; D possibly corresponds to TRBD1 (6 bases). Germline V gives CDR1 LGHNT, CDR2 FRNRAP. The CDR3 length is 18 residues. The ends were cut back, 3 bases at V and 0 bases at J, with 18 bases in the middle. The CDR3 protein is CASGFLLGQPSSYNEQFF. In nucleotides, the CDR3 is TGTGCTAGTGGTTTCCTCCTAGGACAGCCGAGCTCCTACAATGAGCAGTTCTTC. Full variable domain (rest looked up from reference TRBV12-5 and TRBJ2-1): DARVTQTPRHKVTEMGQEVTMRCQPILGHNTVFWYRQTMMQGLELLAYFRNRAPLDDSGMPKDRFSAEMPDATLATLKIQPSEPRDSAVYFCASGFLLGQPSSYNEQFFGPGTRLTVL.

A few counts support this clonotype. The genes are TRBV6-5 and TRBJ2-7; tentative D call: TRBD1 (6 bases). This CDR3 has 15 amino acids. Trimming stripped 0 bases from V and 6 bases from J, with 15 bases between. Per germline, CDR1 MNHEY and CDR2 SVGAGI. In nucleotides, the CDR3 is TGTGCCAGCAGTTACTCTTGGGGGCCTGTCACCGAGCAGTACTTC. This codes for CASSYSWGPVTEQYF.

This chain uses TRBV7-6 with TRBJ2-3; no reliable D call. Germline CDR1 is SGHVS and CDR2 is FNYEAQ. This CDR3 has 14 amino acids. Trimming pared 6 bases from V and 2 bases from J, leaving 12 bases between. CDR3 nucleotide sequence: TGTGCCAGCAGTACCCTGTCGTTCACAGATACGCAGTATTTT. Encoded protein: CASSTLSFTDTQYF.

V usage is TRBV20-1 and J usage is TRBJ1-5; 11 nucleotides align to TRBD1. CDR3 size: 14 residues. J was trimmed by 8 bases and V by 5 bases; bases with no gene match: 8. Germline CDR1 DFQATT, CDR2 SNEGSKA (reference sequence). The CDR3 protein is CSALIGTGGEPQHF. In nucleotides, the CDR3 is TGCAGTGCTTTGATCGGGACAGGGGGAGAGCCCCAGCATTTT.